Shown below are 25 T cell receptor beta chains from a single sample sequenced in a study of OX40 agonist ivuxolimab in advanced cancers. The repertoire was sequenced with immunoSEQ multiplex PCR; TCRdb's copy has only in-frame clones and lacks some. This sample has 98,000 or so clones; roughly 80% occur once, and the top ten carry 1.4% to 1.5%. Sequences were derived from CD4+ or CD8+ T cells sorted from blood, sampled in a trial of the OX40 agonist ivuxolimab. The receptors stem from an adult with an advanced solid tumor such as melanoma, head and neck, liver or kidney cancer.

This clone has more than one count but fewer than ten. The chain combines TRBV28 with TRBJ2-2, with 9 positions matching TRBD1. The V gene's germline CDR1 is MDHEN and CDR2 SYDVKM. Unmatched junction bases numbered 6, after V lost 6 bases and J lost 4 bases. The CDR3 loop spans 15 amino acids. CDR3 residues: CASRGDRVGTGELFF. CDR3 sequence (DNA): TGTGCCAGCAGGGGGGACAGGGTGGGCACCGGGGAGCTGTTTTTT.

The CDR3 DNA follows: TGTGCCAGTAGTATCGGAACAGGGTCTTATCAGCCCCAGCATTTT. As protein: CASSIGTGSYQPQHF. The chain links TRBV19 to TRBJ1-5, with D maybe TRBD1 (6 bases). This CDR3 is built from 15 residues. V lost 3 bases to trimming and J lost 5 bases, with 14 bases between them. CDR1 is LNHDA and CDR2 is SQIVND in the germline V gene (reference sequence). Combining the CDR3 with reference TRBV19 and TRBJ1-5 gives the whole variable domain DGGITQSPKYLFRKEGQNVTLSCEQNLNHDAMYWYRQDPGQGLRLIYYSQIVNDFQKGDIAEGYSVSREKKESFPLTVTSAQKNPTAFYLCASSIGTGSYQPQHFGDGTRLSIL.

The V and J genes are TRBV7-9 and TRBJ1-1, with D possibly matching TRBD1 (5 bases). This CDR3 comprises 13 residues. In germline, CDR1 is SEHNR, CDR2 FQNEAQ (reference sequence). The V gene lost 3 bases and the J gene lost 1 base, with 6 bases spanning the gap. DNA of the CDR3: TGTGCCAGCAGCTTGACAGAGAACACTGAAGCTTTCTTT. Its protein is CASSLTENTEAFF.

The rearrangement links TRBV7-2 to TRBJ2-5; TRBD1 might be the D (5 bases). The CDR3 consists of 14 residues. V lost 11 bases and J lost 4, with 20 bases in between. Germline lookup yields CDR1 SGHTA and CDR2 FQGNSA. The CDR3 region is CAASPRAQGETQYF. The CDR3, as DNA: TGTGCCGCCTCCCCCCGGGCCCAGGGAGAGACCCAGTACTTC.

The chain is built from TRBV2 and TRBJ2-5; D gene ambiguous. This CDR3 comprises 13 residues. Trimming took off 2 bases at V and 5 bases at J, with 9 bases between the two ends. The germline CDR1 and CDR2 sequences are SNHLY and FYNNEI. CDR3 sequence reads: CASSEYGRETQYF. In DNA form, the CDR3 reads TGTGCCAGCAGTGAATATGGGCGGGAGACCCAGTACTTC. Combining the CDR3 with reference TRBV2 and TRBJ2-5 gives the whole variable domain EPEVTQTPSHQVTQMGQEVILRCVPISNHLYFYWYRQILGQKVEFLVSFYNNEISEKSEIFDDQFSVERPDGSNFTLKIRSTKLEDSAMYFCASSEYGRETQYFGPGTRLLVL.

CDR3 DNA sequence: TGTGCCAGCAGTCCCGGGACCAAAGGCCTTTATAGCAATCAGCCCCAGCATTTT. This codes for CASSPGTKGLYSNQPQHF. The chain joins TRBV28 to TRBJ1-5, with D tentatively TRBD1 (5 bases). The CDR3 consists of 18 residues. In germline, CDR1 is MDHEN, CDR2 SYDVKM. The V gene lost 5 bases and the J gene lost 0 bases, with 20 bases spanning the gap.

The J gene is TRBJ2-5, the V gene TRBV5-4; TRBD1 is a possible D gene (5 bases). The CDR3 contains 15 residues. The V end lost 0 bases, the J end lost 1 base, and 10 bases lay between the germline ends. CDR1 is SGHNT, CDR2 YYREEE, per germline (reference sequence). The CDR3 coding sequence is TGTGCCAGCAGCTTGGACAGGCCTACCCAAGAGACCCAGTACTTC. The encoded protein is CASSLDRPTQETQYF. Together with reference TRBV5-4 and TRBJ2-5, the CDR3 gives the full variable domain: ETGVTQSPTHLIKTRGQQVTLRCSSQSGHNTVSWYQQALGQGPQFIFQYYREEENGRGNFPPRFSGLQFPNYSSELNVNALELDDSALYLCASSLDRPTQETQYFGPGTRLLVL.

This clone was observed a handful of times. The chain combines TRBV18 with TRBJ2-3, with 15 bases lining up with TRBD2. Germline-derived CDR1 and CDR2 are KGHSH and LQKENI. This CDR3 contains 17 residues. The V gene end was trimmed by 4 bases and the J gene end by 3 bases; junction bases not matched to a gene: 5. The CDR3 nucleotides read TGTGCCAGCTCACTTACCGGACTAGCGGGGGGGACAGATACGCAGTATTTT. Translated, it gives CASSLTGLAGGTDTQYF.

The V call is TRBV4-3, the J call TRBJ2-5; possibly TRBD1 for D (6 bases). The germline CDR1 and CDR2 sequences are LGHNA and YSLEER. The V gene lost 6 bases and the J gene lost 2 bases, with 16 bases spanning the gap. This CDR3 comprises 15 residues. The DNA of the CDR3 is TGCGCCAGCAGGCTCACACAGGGAGATCAAGAGACCCAGTACTTC. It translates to CASRLTQGDQETQYF.

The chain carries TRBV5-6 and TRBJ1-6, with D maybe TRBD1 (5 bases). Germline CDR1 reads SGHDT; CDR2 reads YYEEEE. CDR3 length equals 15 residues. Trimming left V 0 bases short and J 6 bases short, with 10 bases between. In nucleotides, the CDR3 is TGTGCCAGCAGCTTGGTTGGGGGAGGTAATTCACCCCTCCACTTT. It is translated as CASSLVGGGNSPLHF.

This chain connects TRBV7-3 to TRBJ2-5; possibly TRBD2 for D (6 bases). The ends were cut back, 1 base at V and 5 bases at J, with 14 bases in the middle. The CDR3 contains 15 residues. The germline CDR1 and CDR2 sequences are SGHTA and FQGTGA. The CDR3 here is CASSLKGGGIETQYF. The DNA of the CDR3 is TGTGCCAGCAGCTTAAAAGGCGGCGGGATTGAGACCCAGTACTTC.

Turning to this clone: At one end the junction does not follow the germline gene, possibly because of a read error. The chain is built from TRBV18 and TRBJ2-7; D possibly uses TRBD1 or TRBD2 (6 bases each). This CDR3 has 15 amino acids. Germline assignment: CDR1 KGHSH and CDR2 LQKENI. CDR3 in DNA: TGTGCCAGCTCGCCACTCCAGGGGACTGCCTACGAGCAGTACTTC. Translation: CASSPLQGTAYEQYF.

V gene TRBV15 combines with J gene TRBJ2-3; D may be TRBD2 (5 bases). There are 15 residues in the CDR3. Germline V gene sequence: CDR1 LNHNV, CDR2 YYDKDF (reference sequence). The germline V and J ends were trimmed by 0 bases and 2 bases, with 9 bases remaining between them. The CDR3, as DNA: TGTGCCACCAGCAGAGACGCGGGCCTCACAGATACGCAGTATTTT. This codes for CATSRDAGLTDTQYF.

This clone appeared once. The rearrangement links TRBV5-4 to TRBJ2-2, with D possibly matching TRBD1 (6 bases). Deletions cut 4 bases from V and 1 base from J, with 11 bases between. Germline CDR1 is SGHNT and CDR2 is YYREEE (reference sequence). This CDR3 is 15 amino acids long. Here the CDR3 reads CASSPPTGNTGELFF. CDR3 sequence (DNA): TGTGCCAGCAGCCCTCCGACAGGGAACACCGGGGAGCTGTTTTTT.

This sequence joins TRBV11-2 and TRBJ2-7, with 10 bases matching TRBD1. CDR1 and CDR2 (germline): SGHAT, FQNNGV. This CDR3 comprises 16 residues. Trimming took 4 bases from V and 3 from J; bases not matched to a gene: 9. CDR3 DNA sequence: TGTGCCAGCAGCTGGGGACTAGGGACAGGGGTCTACGAGCAGTACTTC. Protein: CASSWGLGTGVYEQYF.

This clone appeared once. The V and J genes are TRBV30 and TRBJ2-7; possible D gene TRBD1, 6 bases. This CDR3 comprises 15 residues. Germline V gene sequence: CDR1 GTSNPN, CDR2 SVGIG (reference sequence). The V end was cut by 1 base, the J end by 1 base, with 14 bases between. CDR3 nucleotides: TGTGCCTGGAGTGACGGGACATTGAGTTCCTACGAGCAGTACTTC. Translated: CAWSDGTLSSYEQYF.

CDR3 region: CASSLDRMTYNEQFF. The CDR3 DNA is TGTGCCAGCAGTCTTGACCGAATGACCTACAATGAGCAGTTCTTC. The chain combines TRBV27 with TRBJ2-1; D unclear. The CDR3 length is 15 residues. CDR1 is MNHEY, CDR2 SMNVEV, per germline (reference sequence). V gave up 5 bases and J gave up 2 bases, with 13 bases separating them.

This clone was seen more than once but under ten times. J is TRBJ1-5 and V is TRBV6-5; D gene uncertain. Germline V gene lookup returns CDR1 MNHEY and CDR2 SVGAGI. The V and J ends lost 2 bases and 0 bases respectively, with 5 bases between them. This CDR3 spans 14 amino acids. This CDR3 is CASSYGDSNQPQHF. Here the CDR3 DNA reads TGTGCCAGCAGTTACGGGGATAGCAATCAGCCCCAGCATTTT.

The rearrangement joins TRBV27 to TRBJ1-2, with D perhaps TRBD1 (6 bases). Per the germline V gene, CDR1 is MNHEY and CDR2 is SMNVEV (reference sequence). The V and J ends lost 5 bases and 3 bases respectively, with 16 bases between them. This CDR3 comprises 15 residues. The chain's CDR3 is CASSPRTATHYGYTF. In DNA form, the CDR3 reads TGTGCCAGCAGTCCACGGACAGCAACTCACTATGGCTACACCTTC.

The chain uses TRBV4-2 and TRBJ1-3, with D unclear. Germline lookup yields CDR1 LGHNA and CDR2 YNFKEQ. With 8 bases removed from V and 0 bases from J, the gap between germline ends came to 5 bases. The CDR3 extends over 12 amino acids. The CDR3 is CASSGSGNTIYF. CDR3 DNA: TGTGCCAGCTCTGGCTCTGGAAACACCATATATTTT.

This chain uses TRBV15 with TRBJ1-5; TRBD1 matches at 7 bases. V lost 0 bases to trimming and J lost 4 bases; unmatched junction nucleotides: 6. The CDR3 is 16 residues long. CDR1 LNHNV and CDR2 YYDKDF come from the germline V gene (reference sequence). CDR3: CATSRDSGTENQPQHF. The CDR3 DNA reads TGTGCCACCAGCAGAGATTCAGGGACAGAAAATCAGCCCCAGCATTTT.

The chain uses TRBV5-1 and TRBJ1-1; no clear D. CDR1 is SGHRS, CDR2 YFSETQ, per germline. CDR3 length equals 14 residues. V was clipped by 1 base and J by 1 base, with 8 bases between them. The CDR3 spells CASSLRVGNTEAFF. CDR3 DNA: TGCGCCAGCAGCTTGAGGGTGGGGAACACTGAAGCTTTCTTT.

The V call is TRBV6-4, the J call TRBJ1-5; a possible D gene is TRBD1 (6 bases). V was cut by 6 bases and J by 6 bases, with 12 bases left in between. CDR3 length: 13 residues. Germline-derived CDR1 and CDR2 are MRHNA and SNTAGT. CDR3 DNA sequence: TGTGCCAGCAGCTTACAGGGAGGTCAGCCCCAGCATTTT. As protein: CASSLQGGQPQHF.

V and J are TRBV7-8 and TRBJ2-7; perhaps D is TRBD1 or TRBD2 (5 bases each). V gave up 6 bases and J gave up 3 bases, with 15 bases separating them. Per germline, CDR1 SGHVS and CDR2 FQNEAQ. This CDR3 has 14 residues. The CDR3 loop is CASRDPGRGYEQYF. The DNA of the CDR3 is TGTGCCAGCAGGGATCCGGGACGGGGCTACGAGCAGTACTTC.

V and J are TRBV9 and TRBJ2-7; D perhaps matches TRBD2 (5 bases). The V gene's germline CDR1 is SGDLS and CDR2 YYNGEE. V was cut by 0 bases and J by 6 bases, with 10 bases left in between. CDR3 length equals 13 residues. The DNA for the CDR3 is TGTGCCAGCAGCGTAGCTCTGGCGGGCGAGCAGTACTTC. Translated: CASSVALAGEQYF.